This TCR beta chain was found in a study of T cells in Graves' hyperthyroidism and ophthalmopathy. Study-wide points: Classification by a 13 V-J model distinguished ophthalmopathy from stable hyperthyroidism. Prediction of ophthalmopathy progression came a median approximately 6.5 months pre-onset.

Concerning this clonotype itself: Its specificity is unknown.

Using RNA transcripts as the source, TCR beta CDR3 regions were amplified. With the HTBI primer set, the TCR CDR3 went through a first round of RT-PCR. TCRdb reprocessed the multiplex PCR reads with MiXCR, giving one entry per CDR3 protein. The profile shows a few hundred thousand distinct CDR3 sequences, roughly 15% of them singletons. The CDR3 runs 14 residues. Trimming at V came to 4 bases and at J to 10 bases, leaving 10 bases not matched to a gene. Germline CDR1 is LGHDT and CDR2 is YNNKEL (reference sequence). The genes are TRBV3-1 and TRBJ1-3; 7 bases map to TRBD1. Material: blood. The receptor was isolated from a woman in her 40s with Graves' ophthalmopathy. The CDR3 region is CASSPGTAQRTIYF. As DNA, the CDR3 is TGTGCCAGCAGCCCCGGGACAGCTCAACGGACCATATATTTT.